What follows describes a single TCR beta chain. Its antigen is not known. Per the germline V gene, CDR1 is GTSNPN and CDR2 is SVGIG (reference sequence). V was trimmed by 0 bases and J by 2 bases, leaving 5 bases between them. The CDR3 is 13 residues long. This sample was taken from a study of T cells in localized non-small cell lung cancer. The table came from immunoSEQ multiplex PCR; TCRdb's copy has only in-frame clones and leaves some out. In the table there are approximately 140,000 clones, around 90% of which are singletons. General observations from the study: Peak T cell clonality was found in uninvolved adjacent lung, exceeding tumor. The appearance of a median around 57 of the top 100 tumor clones was seen in adjacent lung.

The TCR comes from a female donor of 60 years or more with stage I lung adenocarcinoma. The sample consisted of peripheral blood, taken before any cancer treatment. The J gene is TRBJ1-5, the V gene TRBV30; D is undetermined. The CDR3 DNA is TGTGCCTGGAGTGTAGCCGGCAATCAGCCCCAGCATTTT. It translates to CAWSVAGNQPQHF.